This T cell receptor (beta chain) came from a study of blood T cell repertoires in COVID-19. As for the study in general: Whether acute or convalescent, the COVID-19 samples came from the United States, Italy and Spain. The cDNA or gDNA used as material had been derived from T cells, B-cell-depleted T cells, or PBMCs.

In the original analysis: Estimation of nucleated cell counts relied on the amplification of reference gene primers. Repertoires were generated with immunoSEQ multiplex PCR, while TCRdb's copy carries only in-frame clones and drops some. The DNA gave D and trimming, while V, J and clone size come from that table. The data contain fewer than 250,000 clones, 80% to 90% of them singletons. The junction had 5 bases not matched to a gene; V was cut back by 4 bases and J by 2 bases. Germline CDR1 is WNHNN and CDR2 is SYGVQD (reference sequence). This CDR3 region has 17 residues. The TCR originated in a man aged 25-45 years with active or convalescent COVID-19. Sequencing was done on a sample of peripheral blood. The chain recombines TRBV10-1 with TRBJ2-7; 16 nucleotides agree with TRBD2. The CDR3 reads CASSGTGTSGRAYEQYF. The CDR3, as DNA: TGCGCCAGCAGTGGAACCGGGACTAGCGGGAGGGCCTACGAGCAGTACTTC.